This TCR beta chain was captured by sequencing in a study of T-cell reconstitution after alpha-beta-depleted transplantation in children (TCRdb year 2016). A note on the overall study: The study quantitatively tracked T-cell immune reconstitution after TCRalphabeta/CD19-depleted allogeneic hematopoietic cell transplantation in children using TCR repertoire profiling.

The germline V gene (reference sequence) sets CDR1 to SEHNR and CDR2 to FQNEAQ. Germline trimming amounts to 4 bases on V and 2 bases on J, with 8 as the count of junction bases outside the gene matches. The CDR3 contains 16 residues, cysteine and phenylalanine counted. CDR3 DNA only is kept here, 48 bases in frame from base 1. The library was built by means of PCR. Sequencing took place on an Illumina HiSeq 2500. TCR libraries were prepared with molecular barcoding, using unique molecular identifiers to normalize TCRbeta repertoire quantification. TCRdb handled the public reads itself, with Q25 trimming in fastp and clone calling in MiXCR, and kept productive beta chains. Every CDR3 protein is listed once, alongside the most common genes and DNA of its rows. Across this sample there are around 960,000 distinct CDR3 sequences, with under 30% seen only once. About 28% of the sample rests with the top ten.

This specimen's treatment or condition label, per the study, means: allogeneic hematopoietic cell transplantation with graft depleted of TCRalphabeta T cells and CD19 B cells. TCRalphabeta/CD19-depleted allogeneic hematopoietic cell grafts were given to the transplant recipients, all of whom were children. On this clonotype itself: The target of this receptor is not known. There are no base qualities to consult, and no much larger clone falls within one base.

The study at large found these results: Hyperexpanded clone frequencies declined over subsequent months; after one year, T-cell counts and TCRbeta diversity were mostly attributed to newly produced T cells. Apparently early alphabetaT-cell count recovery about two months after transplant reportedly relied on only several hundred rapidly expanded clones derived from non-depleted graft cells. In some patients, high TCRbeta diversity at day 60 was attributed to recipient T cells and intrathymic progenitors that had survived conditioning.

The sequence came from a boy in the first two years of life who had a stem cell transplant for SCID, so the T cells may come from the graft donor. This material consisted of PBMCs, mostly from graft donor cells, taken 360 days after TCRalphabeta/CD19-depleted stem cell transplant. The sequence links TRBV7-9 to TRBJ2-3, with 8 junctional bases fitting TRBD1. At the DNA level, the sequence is TGTGCCAGCAGCTCCCCCGGGACAGGACTCACAGATACGCAGTATTTT. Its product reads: CASSSPGTGLTDTQYF. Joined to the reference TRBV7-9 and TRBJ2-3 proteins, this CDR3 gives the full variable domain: DTGVSQNPRHKITKRGQNVTFRCDPISEHNRLYWYRQTLGQGPEFLTYFQNEAQLEKSRLLSDRFSAERPKGSFSTLEIQRTEQGDSAMYLCASSSPGTGLTDTQYFGPGTRLTVL.